This T cell receptor beta chain came from a study of blood T cell repertoires in COVID-19. This CDR3 region has 16 residues. The ends lost 8 bases at V and 0 bases at J; junction bases unmatched: 9. The germline CDR1 and CDR2 sequences are LNHDA and SQIVND (reference sequence). Some clones are missing from TCRdb's copy, which holds only in-frame ones; the method was immunoSEQ multiplex PCR. Of approximately 440,000 clones in the sample, approximately 90% were seen once. Participant-given clinical history determined each cohort assignment. The chain carries TRBV19 and TRBJ2-2; 7 nucleotides agree with TRBD2. The sequencing input was PBMCs or T cells enriched from blood (not recorded which). The receptor was derived from a woman between 18 and 29 years old who had recovered from COVID-19. The CDR3 coding sequence is TGTGCCAGTCGAGCACGACTAGCTTCGAACACCGGGGAGCTGTTTTTT. Residues: CASRARLASNTGELFF.